These 9 T cell receptor beta chains came from one sample sequenced in a study of long-term antiretroviral therapy in people with HIV. Sequencing used immunoSEQ v3.0 at survey level. Data came from immunoSEQ multiplex PCR; TCRdb stores just in-frame clones and leaves some out. The sample holds about 40,000 clones, roughly nine tenths seen once. Sequences were derived from unsorted PBMCs, sampled 0.1 years before starting antiretroviral therapy. The receptors were gathered from a woman between 50 and 59 years old with HIV.

The V and J genes are TRBV7-8 and TRBJ1-2; 9 nucleotides agree with TRBD1. The CDR3 runs to 18 residues. Germline-derived CDR1 and CDR2 are SGHVS and FQNEAQ. V was pared by 2 bases and J by 5 bases, with 15 bases of the junction left unmatched. CDR3: CASSLTPSPGTGRYGYTF. For the CDR3, the DNA is TGTGCCAGCAGCTTAACCCCCTCGCCCGGGACAGGGCGGTATGGCTACACCTTC.

This clone was seen once. The chain's CDR3 is CSVEDPISYEQYF. The CDR3 region has the DNA TGCAGCGTTGAAGACCCTATCTCCTACGAGCAGTACTTC. This rearrangement joins TRBV29-1 to TRBJ2-7; no definite D call. CDR1 is SQVTM, CDR2 ANQGSEA, per germline. V was clipped by 0 bases and J by 0 bases, with 6 bases between them. The CDR3 is 13 residues long.

The chain couples TRBV7-2 to TRBJ1-2; the match to TRBD1 covers 7 bases. The CDR3 runs to 16 residues. V was clipped by 6 bases and J by 0 bases; unmatched bases: 10. Germline V gene lookup returns CDR1 SGHTA and CDR2 FQGNSA. The CDR3 sequence: CASRPSSGTANYGYTF. The DNA of the CDR3 is TGTGCCAGCAGGCCCTCCTCCGGGACAGCTAACTATGGCTACACCTTC.

The chain employs TRBV7-9 and TRBJ2-2; D is tentatively TRBD1 or TRBD2 (6 bases each). The CDR3 runs to 17 residues. The V end lost 5 bases, the J end lost 6 bases, and 22 bases lay between the germline ends. Germline lookup yields CDR1 SEHNR and CDR2 FQNEAQ (reference sequence). CDR3 amino acids: CASSKTLGPEGAGELFF. CDR3 bases: TGTGCCAGCAGCAAGACCCTTGGACCGGAGGGGGCCGGGGAGCTGTTTTTT. The full variable domain, rest sourced from reference TRBV7-9 and TRBJ2-2, is DTGVSQNPRHKITKRGQNVTFRCDPISEHNRLYWYRQTLGQGPEFLTYFQNEAQLEKSRLLSDRFSAERPKGSFSTLEIQRTEQGDSAMYLCASSKTLGPEGAGELFFGEGSRLTVL.

This rearrangement joins TRBV7-9 to TRBJ2-7; TRBD1 matches 7 bases. V dropped 3 bases and J dropped 2; count of bases not matched to a gene: 1. This CDR3 contains 13 residues. Germline loops: CDR1 SEHNR, CDR2 FQNEAQ (reference sequence). The CDR3 DNA reads TGTGCCAGCAGCTTGGGGACAGCCTACGAGCAGTACTTC. Its protein is CASSLGTAYEQYF.

This clone was counted only a few times. This chain links TRBV4-3 with TRBJ1-2, with D unresolved. CDR3 length: 14 amino acids. The ends were cut back, 4 bases at V and 5 bases at J, with 14 bases in the middle. From germline, CDR1 is LGHNA and CDR2 YSLEER. CDR3 region: CASSPQNEEYGYTF. CDR3 coding DNA: TGCGCCAGCAGCCCTCAGAATGAGGAATATGGCTACACCTTC.

This clone was found once. The chain couples TRBV29-1 to TRBJ2-7, with TRBD1 matching over 8 bases. The CDR3 extends over 15 amino acids. J lost 4 bases, V lost 0 bases, and 8 bases had no gene match. Looked up from germline, CDR1 is SQVTM and CDR2 is ANQGSEA. The CDR3 here is CSVEDSGDRTYEQYF. CDR3 DNA sequence: TGCAGCGTTGAAGATTCGGGGGACAGGACATACGAGCAGTACTTC.

The chain combines TRBV15 with TRBJ1-2; TRBD1 might be the D (6 bases). Germline V gene data show CDR1 as LNHNV and CDR2 as YYDKDF (reference sequence). CDR3 length: 14 amino acids. V was trimmed by 3 bases and J by 5 bases, leaving 13 bases between them. CDR3 protein: CATSSTGTYYGYTF. The CDR3 DNA is TGTGCCACCAGCAGTACCGGGACATATTATGGCTACACCTTC.

This chain links TRBV7-9 with TRBJ2-1, with TRBD1 identical over 8 bases. V shed 0 bases and J 3 bases; nucleotides not matched to a gene: 4. Germline V gene lookup returns CDR1 SEHNR and CDR2 FQNEAQ (reference sequence). The CDR3 loop spans 16 amino acids. Written as DNA, the CDR3 is TGTGCCAGCAGCTTAGCGGCAGGGGGCAACTACAATGAGCAGTTCTTC. Protein product: CASSLAAGGNYNEQFF.